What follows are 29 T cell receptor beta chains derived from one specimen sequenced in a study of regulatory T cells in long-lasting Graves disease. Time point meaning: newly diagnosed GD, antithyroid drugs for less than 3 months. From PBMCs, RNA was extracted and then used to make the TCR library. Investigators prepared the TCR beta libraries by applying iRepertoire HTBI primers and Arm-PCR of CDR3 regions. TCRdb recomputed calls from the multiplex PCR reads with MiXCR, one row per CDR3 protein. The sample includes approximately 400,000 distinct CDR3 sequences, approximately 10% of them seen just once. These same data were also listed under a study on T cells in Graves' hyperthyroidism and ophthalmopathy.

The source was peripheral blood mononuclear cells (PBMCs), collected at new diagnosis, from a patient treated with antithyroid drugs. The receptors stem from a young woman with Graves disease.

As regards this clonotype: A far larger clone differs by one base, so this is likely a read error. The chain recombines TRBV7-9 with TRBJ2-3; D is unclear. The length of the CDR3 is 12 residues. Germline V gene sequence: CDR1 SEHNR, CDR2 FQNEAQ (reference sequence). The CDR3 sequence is CASSLDTDTRYF. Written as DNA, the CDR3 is TGTGCCAGCAGCTTAGACACAGATACGCGGTATTTT.

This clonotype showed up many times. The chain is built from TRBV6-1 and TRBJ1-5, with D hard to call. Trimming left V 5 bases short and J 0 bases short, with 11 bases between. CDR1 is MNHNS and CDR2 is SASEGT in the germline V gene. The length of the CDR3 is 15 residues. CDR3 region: CASSKGDYSNQPQHF. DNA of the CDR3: TGTGCCAGCAGTAAAGGAGATTATAGCAATCAGCCCCAGCATTTT.

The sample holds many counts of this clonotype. In DNA form, the CDR3 reads TGCAGTGCTCCGAAGCGACTAGCGGGAAGATCCTACAATGAGCAGTTCTTC. Its protein is CSAPKRLAGRSYNEQFF. The V gene is TRBV20-1, the J gene TRBJ2-1; TRBD2 matches at 11 bases. This CDR3 has 17 amino acids. Germline CDR1 reads DFQATT; CDR2 reads SNEGSKA (reference sequence). J was trimmed by 1 base and V by 5 bases; bases with no gene match: 10.

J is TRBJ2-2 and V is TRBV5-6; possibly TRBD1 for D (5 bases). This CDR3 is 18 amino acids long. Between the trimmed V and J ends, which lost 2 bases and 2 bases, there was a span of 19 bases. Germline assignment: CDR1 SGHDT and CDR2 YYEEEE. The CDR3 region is CASSFGSMTAYNTGELFF. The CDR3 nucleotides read TGTGCCAGCAGCTTTGGGTCGATGACAGCATATAACACCGGGGAGCTGTTTTTT.

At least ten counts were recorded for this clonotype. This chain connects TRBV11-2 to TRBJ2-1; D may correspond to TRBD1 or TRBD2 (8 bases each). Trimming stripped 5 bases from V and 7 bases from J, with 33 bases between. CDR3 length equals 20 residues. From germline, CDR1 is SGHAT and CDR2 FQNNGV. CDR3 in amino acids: CASSIRPDRAAGVGTNEQFF. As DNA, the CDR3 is TGTGCCAGCAGCATCCGCCCGGACAGGGCAGCGGGAGTGGGTACGAATGAGCAGTTCTTC. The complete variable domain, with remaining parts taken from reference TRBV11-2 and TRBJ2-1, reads EAGVAQSPRYKIIEKRQSVAFWCNPISGHATLYWYQQILGQGPKLLIQFQNNGVVDDSQLPKDRFSAERLKGVDSTLKIQPAKLEDSAVYLCASSIRPDRAAGVGTNEQFFGPGTRLTVL.

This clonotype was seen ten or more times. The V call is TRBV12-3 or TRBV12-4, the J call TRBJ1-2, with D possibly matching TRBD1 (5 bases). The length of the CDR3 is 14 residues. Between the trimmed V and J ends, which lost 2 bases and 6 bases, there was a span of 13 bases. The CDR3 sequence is CASSLMGVLDGYTF. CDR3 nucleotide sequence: TGTGCCAGCAGTTTAATGGGGGTATTGGATGGCTACACCTTC.

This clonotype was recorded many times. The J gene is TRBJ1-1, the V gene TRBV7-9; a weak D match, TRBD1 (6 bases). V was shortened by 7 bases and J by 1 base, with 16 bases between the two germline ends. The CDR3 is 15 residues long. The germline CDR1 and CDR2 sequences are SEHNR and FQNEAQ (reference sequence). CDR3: CASTLVGGQNTEAFF. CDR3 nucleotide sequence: TGTGCCAGCACCCTAGTGGGGGGGCAGAACACTGAAGCTTTCTTT.

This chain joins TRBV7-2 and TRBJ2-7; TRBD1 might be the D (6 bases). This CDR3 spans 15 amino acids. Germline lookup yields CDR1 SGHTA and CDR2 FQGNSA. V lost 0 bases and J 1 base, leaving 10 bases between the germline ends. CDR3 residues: CASSLAYRESYEQYF. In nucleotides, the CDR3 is TGTGCCAGCAGCTTAGCGTACAGGGAGTCCTACGAGCAGTACTTC.

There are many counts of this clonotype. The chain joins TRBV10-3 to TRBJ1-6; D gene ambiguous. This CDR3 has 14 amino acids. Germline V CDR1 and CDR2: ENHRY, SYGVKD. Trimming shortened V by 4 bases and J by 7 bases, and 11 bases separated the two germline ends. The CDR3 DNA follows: TGTGCCATCAGTGTGCGAGTGCCGAATTCACCCCTCCACTTT. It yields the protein CAISVRVPNSPLHF.

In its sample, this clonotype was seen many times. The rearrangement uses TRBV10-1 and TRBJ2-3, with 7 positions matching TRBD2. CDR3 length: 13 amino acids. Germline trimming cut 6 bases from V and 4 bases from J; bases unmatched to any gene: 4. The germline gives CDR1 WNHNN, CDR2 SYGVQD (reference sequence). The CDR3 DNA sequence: TGCGCCAGCAGAGGCGGGAGCGCAGATACGCAGTATTTT. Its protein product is CASRGGSADTQYF.

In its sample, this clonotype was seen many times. This CDR3 is CASSQIPLSGANVLTF. The DNA for the CDR3 is TGCGCCAGCAGCCAAATCCCCCTCTCTGGGGCCAACGTCCTGACTTTC. The V call is TRBV4-1, the J call TRBJ2-6; D ambiguous. The V gene's germline CDR1 is MGHRA and CDR2 YSYEKL. This CDR3 has 16 residues. The V end lost 2 bases, the J end lost 0 bases, and 8 bases lay between the germline ends.

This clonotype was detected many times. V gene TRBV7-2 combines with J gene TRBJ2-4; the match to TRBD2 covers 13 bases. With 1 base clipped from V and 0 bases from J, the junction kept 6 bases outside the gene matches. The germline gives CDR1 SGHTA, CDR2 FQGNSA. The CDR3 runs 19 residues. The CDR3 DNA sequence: TGTGCCAGCAGCTTAGGGACTAGCGGGGGAGCGTTAGCCAAAAACATTCAGTACTTC. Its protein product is CASSLGTSGGALAKNIQYF.

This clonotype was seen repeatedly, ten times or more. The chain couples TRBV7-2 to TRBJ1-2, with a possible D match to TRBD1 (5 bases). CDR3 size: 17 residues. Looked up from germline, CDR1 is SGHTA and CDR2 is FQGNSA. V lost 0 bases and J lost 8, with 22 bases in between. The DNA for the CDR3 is TGTGCCAGCAGCTTAGCTCTTCAGGGAGCTCCGTCCGTGGGCTACACCTTC. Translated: CASSLALQGAPSVGYTF.

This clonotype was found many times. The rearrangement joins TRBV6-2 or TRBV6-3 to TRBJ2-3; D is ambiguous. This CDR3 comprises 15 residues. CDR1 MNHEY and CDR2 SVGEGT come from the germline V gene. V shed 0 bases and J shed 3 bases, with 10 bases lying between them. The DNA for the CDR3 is TGTGCCAGCAGTTACTCACCCCGCCAAACAGATACGCAGTATTTT. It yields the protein CASSYSPRQTDTQYF.

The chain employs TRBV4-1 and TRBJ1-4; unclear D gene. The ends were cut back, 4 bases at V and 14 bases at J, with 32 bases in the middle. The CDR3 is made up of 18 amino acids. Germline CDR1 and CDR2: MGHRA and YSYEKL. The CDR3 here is CASSRQYTGRTTLKRLFF. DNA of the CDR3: TGCGCCAGCAGCCGTCAATATACGGGGAGAACCACATTGAAAAGGCTGTTTTTT.

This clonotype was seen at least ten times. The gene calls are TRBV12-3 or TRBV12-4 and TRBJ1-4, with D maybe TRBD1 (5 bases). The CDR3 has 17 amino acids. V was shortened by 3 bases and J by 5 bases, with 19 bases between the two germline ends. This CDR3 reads CASSFSPGRGVNEKLFF. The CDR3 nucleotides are TGTGCCAGCAGTTTTTCCCCGGGCCGGGGGGTGAATGAAAAACTGTTTTTT.

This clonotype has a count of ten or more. CDR3 in amino acids: CASSQETGGLYGYTF. The CDR3 coding sequence is TGTGCCAGCAGTCAAGAGACAGGGGGCCTCTATGGCTACACCTTC. V and J are TRBV28 and TRBJ1-2; 10 nucleotides agree with TRBD1. This CDR3 contains 15 residues. V lost 5 bases and J lost 4; bases outside the gene matches: 7. CDR1 is MDHEN, CDR2 SYDVKM, per germline.

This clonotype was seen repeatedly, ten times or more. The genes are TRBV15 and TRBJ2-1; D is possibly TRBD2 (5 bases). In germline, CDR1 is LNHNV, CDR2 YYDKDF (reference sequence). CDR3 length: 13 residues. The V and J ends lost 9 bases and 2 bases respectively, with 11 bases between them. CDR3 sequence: CATLTGTYNEQFF. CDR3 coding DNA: TGTGCCACTCTCACCGGGACCTACAATGAGCAGTTCTTC.

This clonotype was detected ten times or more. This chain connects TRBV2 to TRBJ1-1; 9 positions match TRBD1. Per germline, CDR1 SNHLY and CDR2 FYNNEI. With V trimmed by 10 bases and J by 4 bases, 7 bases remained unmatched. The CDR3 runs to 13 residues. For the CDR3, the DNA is TGTGCCAAGAGACAGGGGGGAAGCACTGAAGCTTTCTTT. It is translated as CAKRQGGSTEAFF.

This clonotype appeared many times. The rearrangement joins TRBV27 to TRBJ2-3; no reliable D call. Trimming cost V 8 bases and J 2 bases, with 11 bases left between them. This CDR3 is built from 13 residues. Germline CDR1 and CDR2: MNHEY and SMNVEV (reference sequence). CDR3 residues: CASQNPFTDTQYF. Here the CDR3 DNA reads TGTGCCAGCCAAAATCCGTTCACAGATACGCAGTATTTT.

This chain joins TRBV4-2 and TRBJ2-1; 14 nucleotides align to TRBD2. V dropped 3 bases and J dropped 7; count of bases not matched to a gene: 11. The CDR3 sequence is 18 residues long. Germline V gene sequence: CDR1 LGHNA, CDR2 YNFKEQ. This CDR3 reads CASSHAEGLAGVRNEQFF. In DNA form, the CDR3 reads TGTGCCAGCAGCCATGCCGAGGGACTAGCGGGAGTAAGGAATGAGCAGTTCTTC.

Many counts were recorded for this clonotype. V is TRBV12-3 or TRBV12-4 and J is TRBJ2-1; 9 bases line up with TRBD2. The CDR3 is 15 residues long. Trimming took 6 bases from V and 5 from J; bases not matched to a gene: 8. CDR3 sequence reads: CASRRLAVTNNEQFF. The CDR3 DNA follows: TGTGCCAGCAGGCGACTAGCGGTAACTAACAATGAGCAGTTCTTC.

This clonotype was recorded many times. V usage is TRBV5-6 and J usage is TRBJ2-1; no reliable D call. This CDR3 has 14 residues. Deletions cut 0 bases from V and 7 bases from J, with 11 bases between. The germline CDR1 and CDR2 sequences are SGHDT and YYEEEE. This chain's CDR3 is CASSLVARLNEQFF. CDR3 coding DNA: TGTGCCAGCAGCTTGGTGGCCAGACTTAATGAGCAGTTCTTC. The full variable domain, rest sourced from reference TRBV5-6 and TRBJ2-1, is DAGVTQSPTHLIKTRGQQVTLRCSPKSGHDTVSWYQQALGQGPQFIFQYYEEEERQRGNFPDRFSGHQFPNYSSELNVNALLLGDSALYLCASSLVARLNEQFFGPGTRLTVL.

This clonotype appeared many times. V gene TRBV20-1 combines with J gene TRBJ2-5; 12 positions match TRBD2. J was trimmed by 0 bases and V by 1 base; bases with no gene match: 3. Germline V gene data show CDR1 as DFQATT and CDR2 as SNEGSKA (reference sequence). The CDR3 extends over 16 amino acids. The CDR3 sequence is CSARGTSGMYQETQYF. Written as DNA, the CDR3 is TGCAGTGCTAGAGGGACTAGCGGGATGTACCAAGAGACCCAGTACTTC.

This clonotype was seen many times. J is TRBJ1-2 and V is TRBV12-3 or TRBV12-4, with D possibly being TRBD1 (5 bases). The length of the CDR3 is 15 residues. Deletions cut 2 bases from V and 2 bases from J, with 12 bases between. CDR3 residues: CASSLNWRGNYGYTF. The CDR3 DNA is TGTGCCAGCAGTTTAAATTGGCGGGGCAACTATGGCTACACCTTC.

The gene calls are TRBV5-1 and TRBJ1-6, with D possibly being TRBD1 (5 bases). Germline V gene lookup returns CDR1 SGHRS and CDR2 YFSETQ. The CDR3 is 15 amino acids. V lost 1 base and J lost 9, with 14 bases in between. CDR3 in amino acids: CASSLSTGLTSPLHF. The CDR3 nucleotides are TGCGCCAGCAGCTTGAGCACAGGCCTTACTTCACCCCTCCACTTT.

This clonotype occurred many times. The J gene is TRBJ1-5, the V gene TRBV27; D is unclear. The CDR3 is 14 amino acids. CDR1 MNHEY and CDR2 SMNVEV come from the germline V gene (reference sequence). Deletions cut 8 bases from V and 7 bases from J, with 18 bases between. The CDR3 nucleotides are TGTGCCAGCGGTCCCCTTTTGGGGTCACAGCCCCAGCATTTT. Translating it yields CASGPLLGSQPQHF.

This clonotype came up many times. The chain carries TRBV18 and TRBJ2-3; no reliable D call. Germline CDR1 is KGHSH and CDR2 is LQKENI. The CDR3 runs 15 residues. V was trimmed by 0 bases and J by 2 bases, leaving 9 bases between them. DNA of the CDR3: TGTGCCAGCTCACCACCCCGAGGCCCCACAGATACGCAGTATTTT. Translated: CASSPPRGPTDTQYF. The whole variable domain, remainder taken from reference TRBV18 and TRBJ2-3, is NAGVMQNPRHLVRRRGQEARLRCSPMKGHSHVYWYRQLPEEGLKFMVYLQKENIIDESGMPKERFSAEFPKEGPSILRIQQVVRGDSAAYFCASSPPRGPTDTQYFGPGTRLTVL.

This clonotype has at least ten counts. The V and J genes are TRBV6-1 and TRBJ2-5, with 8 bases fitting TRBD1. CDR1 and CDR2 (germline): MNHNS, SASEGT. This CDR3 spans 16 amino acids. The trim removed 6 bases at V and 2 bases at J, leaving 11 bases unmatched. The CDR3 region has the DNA TGTGCCAGCAGGAGATCCGGGACAGGCTTACAAGAGACCCAGTACTTC. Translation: CASRRSGTGLQETQYF.